A selection of T cell receptor beta chains follows, all from one sample in a study of T cell changes during pregnancy in multiple sclerosis. TCRdb keeps only in-frame clones here, not all; method: immunoSEQ multiplex PCR. The sample yields over 60,000 clones, around 92% seen once. The sequences come from peripheral blood, collected in the third trimester of pregnancy. The receptors were sampled from a female donor in good health, enrolled as a control in a pregnancy study. CDR3s leave out the opening cysteine and the closing phenylalanine or tryptophan.

CDR3 protein,V gene
ASSGHRGGKLF,TRBV6-1
ASSGGAYNEQF,TRBV6-4
ASRDSGTQTYEQY,TRBV6-5
ASSPRGQFQETQY,TRBV19
ASSGGQDTQY,TRBV27
ASSLEPQGEQF,TRBV5-1
ASSTPGQPFYGYT,TRBV19
ASSLGLSGEQY,TRBV5-1
ASSLFLSGDEQF,TRBV27
ASSWTGVNSPLH,TRBV7-9
ASNEDRGSREQY,TRBV9
ASIRGENTGELF,TRBV7-9
ASSPRDSPLPYGYT,TRBV7-2
ASSGPDSIQRRETQY,TRBV7-9
ASSAGTLSYEQY,TRBV18
ASSPGTGTNEQY,TRBV19
ASSPVGARISYEQY,TRBV5-1
ASSRLAGADEQF,TRBV6-4
ASTPGGLNEKLF,TRBV7-9
ASWARYSYEQY,TRBV6-6
ASSPAGRTEAF,TRBV18
ASSQGKNHPEAF,TRBV7-8
ATSRRGQGNYGYT,TRBV15
ASSLPGVSYEQY,TRBV6-5
AWSGSPQETQY,TRBV30
ASSSRSGRTEAF,TRBV28
ASSLTGTPAYEQY,TRBV5-1
ASSLAVAVRGGYT,TRBV7-2
ASSRGTGPNQPQH,TRBV5-6
ASSLRDRGNSPLH,TRBV7-9
ASSPQTGGTFEQY,TRBV28
ASSLWAGAEQY,TRBV5-1
ASSQRTLITEAF,TRBV4-1
ASSEDRAGAF,TRBV7-9
ASSPGGVKNIQY,TRBV18
ASSEPGQGAIVN,TRBV6-6
ASSWDRAGNTIY,TRBV28
ASAADAVVGTEAF,TRBV18